Following are 28 T cell receptor beta chains from one sample sequenced in a study of blood T cell repertoires in COVID-19. Measured with immunoSEQ multiplex PCR; TCRdb has only the in-frame clones, and not every one. Among roughly 350,000 clones listed, about 88% were seen once. Sequenced: peripheral blood. All receptors come from a woman aged 65 to 85 with COVID-19, enrolled during active disease.

V and J are TRBV18 and TRBJ2-7, with a possible D match to TRBD2 (6 bases). Germline-derived CDR1 and CDR2 are KGHSH and LQKENI. Trimming took off 0 bases at V and 1 base at J, with 19 bases between the two ends. CDR3 size: 18 residues. CDR3: CASSPPERAGHGSYEQYF. In nucleotides, the CDR3 is TGTGCCAGCTCACCACCGGAGAGGGCGGGGCATGGGTCCTACGAGCAGTACTTC.

The rearrangement links TRBV14 to TRBJ1-2; possible D gene TRBD1, 5 bases. The CDR3 loop spans 15 amino acids. Germline V gives CDR1 SGHDN, CDR2 FVKESK. V was clipped by 3 bases and J by 0 bases, with 11 bases between them. The CDR3 DNA reads TGTGCCAGCAGCCAGCTGACAGCGACTAACTATGGCTACACCTTC. Its protein product is CASSQLTATNYGYTF.

V is TRBV19 and J is TRBJ1-2; perhaps TRBD1 as D (6 bases). The CDR3 extends over 15 amino acids. The ends were cut back, 7 bases at V and 4 bases at J, with 19 bases in the middle. Germline CDR1 reads LNHDA; CDR2 reads SQIVND (reference sequence). Written as DNA, the CDR3 is TGTGCCAGTAAAAAAGGGGACACCATAATCTATGGCTACACCTTC. This translates into CASKKGDTIIYGYTF.

The V call is TRBV19, the J call TRBJ1-5; tentative D call: TRBD1 (6 bases). CDR1 and CDR2 (germline): LNHDA, SQIVND (reference sequence). The V and J ends lost 5 bases and 1 base respectively, with 12 bases between them. The CDR3 has 15 amino acids. The CDR3 sequence: CASSPAQGSNQPQHF. CDR3 nucleotide sequence: TGTGCCAGTAGTCCCGCTCAGGGGAGCAATCAGCCCCAGCATTTT.

The chain joins TRBV27 to TRBJ1-2; 7 bases match TRBD1. The CDR3 consists of 16 residues. V dropped 0 bases and J dropped 6; count of bases not matched to a gene: 10. Germline lookup yields CDR1 MNHEY and CDR2 SMNVEV (reference sequence). CDR3 in amino acids: CASSLSSTGTDNGYTF. The CDR3 coding sequence is TGTGCCAGCAGTTTATCGTCGACGGGGACAGATAATGGCTACACCTTC.

The chain has TRBV13 and TRBJ1-2; 8 positions agree with TRBD1. This CDR3 has 15 residues. Trimming removed 0 bases from V and 5 bases from J; junction bases left unmatched: 5. The V gene's germline CDR1 is PRHDT and CDR2 FYEKMQ (reference sequence). CDR3 sequence reads: CASSLGLRQGYGYTF. The DNA of the CDR3 is TGTGCCAGCAGCTTAGGCCTCCGACAGGGGTATGGCTACACCTTC.

V is TRBV5-4 and J is TRBJ1-1; 10 positions match TRBD1. J lost 2 bases, V lost 4 bases, and 8 bases had no gene match. The CDR3 is 16 residues long. The germline V gene encodes CDR1 SGHNT and CDR2 YYREEE (reference sequence). DNA for the CDR3: TGTGCCAGCAGCCCAGACAGGGGGCGTTTAAACACTGAAGCTTTCTTT. Translating gives CASSPDRGRLNTEAFF.

The J gene is TRBJ1-4, the V gene TRBV27, with TRBD1 identical over 8 bases. The CDR3 covers 14 residues. J was trimmed by 4 bases and V by 8 bases; bases with no gene match: 6. The germline V gene encodes CDR1 MNHEY and CDR2 SMNVEV (reference sequence). Here the CDR3 DNA reads TGTGCCAGCGGTCCGGGACAGGATAATGAAAAACTGTTTTTT. Translation gives CASGPGQDNEKLFF.

The chain carries TRBV6-2 or TRBV6-3 and TRBJ1-2, with 10 bases that match TRBD1. The length of the CDR3 is 15 residues. V shed 5 bases, J shed 8 bases, and the junction held 11 bases outside the gene matches. Germline CDR1 reads MNHEY; CDR2 reads SVGEGT. Here the CDR3 DNA reads TGTGCCAGCAGTAAAGCCGGGACAGGGGTTAACGGCTACACCTTC. Amino acids: CASSKAGTGVNGYTF.

The chain recombines TRBV2 with TRBJ2-5; 8 bases are a match to TRBD2. Per germline, CDR1 SNHLY and CDR2 FYNNEI. V trimming: 7 bases; J trimming: 5 bases; junction bases outside the gene matches: 9. The CDR3 has 14 amino acids. CDR3 amino acids: CASKEGLGDETQYF. CDR3 coding DNA: TGTGCCAGCAAAGAGGGACTAGGGGATGAGACCCAGTACTTC.

The chain has TRBV19 and TRBJ1-2; D remains ambiguous. Trimming shortened V by 5 bases and J by 2 bases, and 9 bases separated the two germline ends. The germline V gene has CDR1 LNHDA and CDR2 SQIVND (reference sequence). CDR3 length: 13 amino acids. The CDR3 reads CASSQRLNYGYTF. The DNA of the CDR3 is TGTGCCAGTAGTCAGCGTCTAAACTATGGCTACACCTTC.

The chain carries TRBV4-1 and TRBJ1-6; D gene ambiguous. The CDR3 has 14 residues. The V gene's germline CDR1 is MGHRA and CDR2 YSYEKL. V lost 3 bases and J 8 bases, leaving 11 bases between the germline ends. Here the CDR3 DNA reads TGCGCCAGCAGCCATTTTTTTCAGGATTCACCCCTCCACTTT. It is translated as CASSHFFQDSPLHF.

The J gene is TRBJ2-7, the V gene TRBV5-1; 11 nucleotides align to TRBD2. Looked up from germline, CDR1 is SGHRS and CDR2 is YFSETQ. The CDR3 sequence is 15 residues long. V was pared by 4 bases and J by 3 bases, with 6 bases of the junction left unmatched. This CDR3 reads CASSETSGGYYEQYF. As DNA, the CDR3 is TGCGCCAGCAGCGAAACTAGCGGGGGATACTACGAGCAGTACTTC.

CDR3 residues: CASSLRPGVASYNEQFF. The CDR3 DNA follows: TGTGCCAGCAGCTTACGCCCCGGGGTGGCCTCTTACAATGAGCAGTTCTTC. This chain links TRBV7-2 with TRBJ2-1, with D maybe TRBD2 (5 bases). CDR1 is SGHTA, CDR2 FQGNSA, per germline. This CDR3 region has 17 residues. V lost 2 bases and J lost 4, with 18 bases in between. The full variable domain, completed using reference TRBV7-2 and TRBJ2-1, is GAGVSQSPSNKVTEKGKDVELRCDPISGHTALYWYRQSLGQGLEFLIYFQGNSAPDKSGLPSDRFSAERTGGSVSTLTIQRTQQEDSAVYLCASSLRPGVASYNEQFFGPGTRLTVL.

The CDR3 coding sequence is TGTGCCAGCAGTCCGGCGGGACTTCAGGGAGCTTTCTTT. Amino acid sequence: CASSPAGLQGAFF. J is TRBJ1-1 and V is TRBV12-3 or TRBV12-4; D may be TRBD1 (5 bases). With 5 bases removed from V and 10 bases from J, the gap between germline ends came to 17 bases. This CDR3 has 13 amino acids.

This chain connects TRBV9 to TRBJ1-2, with D tentatively TRBD1 (6 bases). The CDR3 has 16 residues. Germline CDR1 is SGDLS and CDR2 is YYNGEE. Trimming took off 4 bases at V and 8 bases at J, with 24 bases between the two ends. As DNA, the CDR3 is TGTGCCAGCAGCAATCCCAGGCAGGGGCCCTTAGGGGGCTACACCTTC. It translates to CASSNPRQGPLGGYTF.

The rearrangement uses TRBV7-2 and TRBJ1-5, with TRBD1 matching 9 bases. The CDR3 runs to 15 residues. The V gene's germline CDR1 is SGHTA and CDR2 FQGNSA. The V gene end was trimmed by 4 bases and the J gene end by 4 bases; junction bases not matched to a gene: 5. This chain's CDR3 is CASSWGTGSNQPQHF. The CDR3 DNA is TGTGCCAGCAGCTGGGGGACAGGGAGTAATCAGCCCCAGCATTTT.

V and J are TRBV12-5 and TRBJ1-2, with 7 bases identical to TRBD1. This CDR3 has 13 amino acids. V trimming: 4 bases; J trimming: 6 bases; junction bases outside the gene matches: 5. Per germline, CDR1 LGHNT and CDR2 FRNRAP. DNA of the CDR3: TGTGCTAGTGGTTCGTACAGGGGCGATGGCTACACCTTC. Protein product: CASGSYRGDGYTF.

CDR3 nucleotides: TGTGCCAGCAGTCCCCCGACAGGCACGGTCTGGGTTTTCTTT. Its translation is CASSPPTGTVWVFF. The J gene is TRBJ1-1, the V gene TRBV6-2 or TRBV6-3; D is perhaps TRBD1 (6 bases). Between the trimmed V and J ends, which lost 5 bases and 13 bases, there was a span of 23 bases. The CDR3 is 14 amino acids. Germline-derived CDR1 and CDR2 are MNHEY and SVGEGT.

This chain uses TRBV7-2 with TRBJ2-1; D uncertain. The V end was cut by 5 bases, the J end by 3 bases, with 5 bases between. This CDR3 is 12 amino acids long. The germline gives CDR1 SGHTA, CDR2 FQGNSA. The CDR3 here is CASSRYYNEQFF. The DNA for the CDR3 is TGTGCCAGCAGCCGCTACTACAATGAGCAGTTCTTC. The full variable domain, completed using reference TRBV7-2 and TRBJ2-1, is GAGVSQSPSNKVTEKGKDVELRCDPISGHTALYWYRQSLGQGLEFLIYFQGNSAPDKSGLPSDRFSAERTGGSVSTLTIQRTQQEDSAVYLCASSRYYNEQFFGPGTRLTVL.

The CDR3 DNA is TGCGCCAGCAGCCAAGGACTAGCGGGGGTACCAGGCTCCTACGAGCAGTACTTC. Encoded protein: CASSQGLAGVPGSYEQYF. The chain combines TRBV5-1 with TRBJ2-7; 13 nucleotides line up with TRBD2. The trim removed 4 bases at V and 0 bases at J, leaving 10 bases unmatched. The CDR3 length is 18 residues. Germline assignment: CDR1 SGHRS and CDR2 YFSETQ.

The rearrangement joins TRBV28 to TRBJ1-5; the D gene is possibly TRBD1 (6 bases). The V end was cut by 5 bases, the J end by 9 bases, with 17 bases between. The CDR3 totals 14 residues. Germline V gene sequence: CDR1 MDHEN, CDR2 SYDVKM. The chain's CDR3 is CASSPQGTLGPQHF. The CDR3 nucleotides read TGTGCCAGCAGTCCTCAGGGGACCTTGGGGCCCCAGCATTTT.

This sequence joins TRBV19 and TRBJ1-2, with D possibly TRBD1 on 5 matching bases. From germline, CDR1 is LNHDA and CDR2 SQIVND (reference sequence). The CDR3 is 15 residues long. The V end lost 3 bases, the J end lost 1 base, and 12 bases lay between the germline ends. CDR3 sequence (DNA): TGTGCCAGTAGTATGTCGGGGGTCCTTAACTATGGCTACACCTTC. Amino acid sequence: CASSMSGVLNYGYTF.

The chain employs TRBV11-2 and TRBJ2-2; 14 bases map to TRBD2. Germline CDR1 reads SGHAT; CDR2 reads FQNNGV. The CDR3 sequence is 18 residues long. Trimming removed 2 bases from V and 6 bases from J; junction bases left unmatched: 8. The CDR3: CASSLLTSGGATAGELFF. The CDR3 DNA is TGTGCCAGCAGCTTATTGACTAGCGGGGGGGCCACGGCCGGGGAGCTGTTTTTT.

The CDR3 is CSVLLGANTEAFF. The CDR3, as DNA: TGCAGCGTTCTATTGGGGGCGAACACTGAAGCTTTCTTT. The chain carries TRBV29-1 and TRBJ1-1; TRBD1 is a possible D gene (6 bases). This CDR3 is 13 amino acids long. Trimming shortened V by 5 bases and J by 1 base, and 11 bases separated the two germline ends. In germline, CDR1 is SQVTM, CDR2 ANQGSEA.

The genes are TRBV20-1 and TRBJ2-7, with D unclear. The CDR3 totals 11 residues. Deletions cut 5 bases from V and 5 bases from J, with 10 bases between. Germline V gene data show CDR1 as DFQATT and CDR2 as SNEGSKA (reference sequence). DNA of the CDR3: TGCAGTGCTCCCTCCGGTGACGAGCAGTACTTC. It codes for CSAPSGDEQYF.

The chain has TRBV27 and TRBJ2-2, with 9 bases lining up with TRBD2. V lost 3 bases and J lost 7; bases outside the gene matches: 12. This CDR3 region has 17 residues. Germline CDR1 MNHEY, CDR2 SMNVEV (reference sequence). The CDR3 is CASSFITPSGDLGELFF. CDR3 sequence (DNA): TGTGCCAGCAGTTTTATTACGCCTAGCGGGGATCTCGGGGAGCTGTTTTTT.

This clone has more than one count but fewer than ten. The chain couples TRBV4-3 to TRBJ2-3; D remains unclear. The CDR3 is 16 residues long. Germline V gene sequence: CDR1 LGHNA, CDR2 YSLEER. With 0 bases removed from V and 3 bases from J, the gap between germline ends came to 13 bases. CDR3 sequence (DNA): TGCGCCAGCAGCCAAGATCGGCTAGACGGGACAGATACGCAGTATTTT. Encoded protein: CASSQDRLDGTDTQYF.